This T cell receptor (beta chain) comes out of a study of PD-1 blockade in classical Hodgkin lymphoma. Here immunoSEQ multiplex PCR was the method, and the copy in TCRdb shows in-frame clones only, minus some. The profile covers approximately 39,000 clones, with 70% to 80% appearing a single time and 9.8% taken by the ten largest. Germline values: CDR1 MNHNY, CDR2 SVGAGI (reference sequence). The CDR3 consists of 12 residues. The germline V and J ends were trimmed by 7 bases and 8 bases, with 14 bases remaining between them. Time point given: cycle 4 day 1 (C4D1), after 6 weeks of nivolumab. Each patient experienced a relapse that followed autologous stem cell transplantation, and brentuximab vedotin exposure varied.

The input for sequencing was peripheral blood mononuclear cells (PBMCs), taken before the fourth cycle of nivolumab. This chain connects TRBV6-6 to TRBJ1-2; D is unresolved. This receptor was obtained from a human donor with classical Hodgkin lymphoma. The CDR3 DNA reads TGTGCCAGCATGGGGAGAGTTCGCGGCTACACCTTC. Amino acid sequence: CASMGRVRGYTF.